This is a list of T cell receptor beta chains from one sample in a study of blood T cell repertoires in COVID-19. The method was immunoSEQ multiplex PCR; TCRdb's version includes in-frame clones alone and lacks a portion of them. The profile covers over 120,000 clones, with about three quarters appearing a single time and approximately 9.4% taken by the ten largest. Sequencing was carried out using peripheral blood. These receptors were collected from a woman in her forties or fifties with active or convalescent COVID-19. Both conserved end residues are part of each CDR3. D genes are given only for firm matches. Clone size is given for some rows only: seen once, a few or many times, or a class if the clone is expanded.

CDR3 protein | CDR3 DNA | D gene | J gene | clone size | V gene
CASSRLAGGSSTDTQYF | TGTGCCAGCAGCCGACTAGCGGGGGGTTCTAGCACAGATACGCAGTATTTT | TRBD2 | TRBJ2-3 | once | TRBV5-4
CAWGSQGLETQYF | TGTGCCTGGGGGTCACAGGGTTTGGAGACCCAGTACTTC | - | TRBJ2-5 | - | TRBV30
CASSLLAGDYNEQFF | TGTGCCAGCAGCTTACTAGCGGGCGACTACAATGAGCAGTTCTTC | TRBD2 | TRBJ2-1 | - | TRBV7-9
CASSQEEAIPYEQYF | TGTGCCAGCAGCCAAGAGGAGGCAATCCCCTACGAGCAGTACTTC | - | TRBJ2-7 | few | TRBV14
CATRGTGGIDSGNTIYF | TGTGCCACCAGGGGGACAGGAGGGATTGACTCTGGAAACACCATATATTTT | TRBD1 | TRBJ1-3 | - | TRBV7-9
CASSRQGFFYEQYF | TGTGCCAGCAGCCGACAGGGTTTTTTCTACGAGCAGTACTTC | TRBD1 | TRBJ2-7 | - | TRBV14
CASSLLADRSLRGYGYTF | TGTGCCAGCAGTTTATTAGCGGACAGGTCTCTGCGGGGCTATGGCTACACCTTC | TRBD1 | TRBJ1-2 | - | TRBV28
CASSSQVFGNTIYF | TGTGCCAGCAGCTCACAGGTTTTTGGAAACACCATATATTTT | - | TRBJ1-3 | - | TRBV7-2
CASSSTGQVTDTQYF | TGTGCCAGCAGTTCAACCGGACAAGTCACAGATACGCAGTATTTT | - | TRBJ2-3 | once | TRBV6-2/TRBV6-3
CASSLRTTEQFF | TGTGCCAGCAGTCTTCGGACTACTGAGCAGTTCTTC | - | TRBJ2-1 | - | TRBV12-3/TRBV12-4
CASRGGQNTEAFF | TGTGCCAGCAGGGGGGGTCAGAACACTGAAGCTTTCTTT | - | TRBJ1-1 | - | TRBV27
CSVVGGEETQYF | TGCAGCGTTGTCGGCGGAGAAGAGACCCAGTACTTC | - | TRBJ2-5 | - | TRBV29-1
CASSDRTGGYSGNTIYF | TGTGCCAGCAGTGATCGGACAGGGGGGTACTCTGGAAACACCATATATTTT | TRBD1 | TRBJ1-3 | - | TRBV6-1
CASSLAGQGKDEQYF | TGCGCCAGCAGCTTGGCCGGACAGGGGAAGGACGAGCAGTACTTC | TRBD1 | TRBJ2-7 | - | TRBV5-1
CASSRQTSGGQETQYF | TGTGCCAGCAGCCGGCAGACTAGCGGGGGCCAAGAGACCCAGTACTTC | TRBD2 | TRBJ2-5 | - | TRBV11-2
CASSSADSNSGNTIYF | TGTGCCAGCAGTTCCGCTGACAGCAACTCTGGAAACACCATATATTTT | - | TRBJ1-3 | - | TRBV6-5
CASSSRIGTSGSIQYF | TGTGCCAGCAGCTCGCGAATCGGGACTAGCGGATCCATTCAGTACTTC | TRBD2 | TRBJ2-4 | - | TRBV7-2
CASTSTSGGNTIYF | TGCGCCAGCACCTCAACGTCGGGTGGAAACACCATATATTTT | - | TRBJ1-3 | - | TRBV5-1
CASSDPDFLAKNIQYF | TGTGCCAGCAGCGACCCGGACTTCCTAGCCAAAAACATTCAGTACTTC | - | TRBJ2-4 | - | TRBV5-4
CASRTLNQPQHF | TGTGCCAGCAGGACTCTCAATCAGCCCCAGCATTTT | - | TRBJ1-5 | many | TRBV28
CASSDSGGEQFF | TGTGCCAGCAGCGATAGCGGGGGTGAGCAGTTCTTC | TRBD2 | TRBJ2-1 | - | TRBV7-2
CASNTGGATDTQYF | TGTGCCAGCAACACCGGCGGGGCCACAGATACGCAGTATTTT | - | TRBJ2-3 | - | TRBV2
CAWSVGGATEAFF | TGTGCCTGGAGTGTAGGGGGGGCCACTGAAGCTTTCTTT | - | TRBJ1-1 | few | TRBV30
CASSISSAGRYTYGYTF | TGTGCCAGTAGTATATCTTCGGCAGGGAGGTACACCTATGGCTACACCTTC | - | TRBJ1-2 | few | TRBV19
CASCQTHGGVGNEQFF | TGTGCCAGCTGTCAAACCCACGGGGGGGTAGGCAATGAGCAGTTCTTC | TRBD2 | TRBJ2-1 | - | TRBV2
CASSVSRYRVENTGELFF | TGTGCCAGTAGTGTTTCGCGATACAGGGTAGAGAACACCGGGGAGCTGTTTTTT | - | TRBJ2-2 | - | TRBV19
CASSLSPGLTTETIYF | TGTGCCAGCAGTCTTTCCCCGGGACTGACGACGGAGACCATATATTTT | - | TRBJ1-3 | - | TRBV14
CASSDSGSSYNEQFF | TGTGCCAGCAGCGATTCGGGGTCCTCCTACAATGAGCAGTTCTTC | - | TRBJ2-1 | - | TRBV9
CASSFSDRRRTEAFF | TGTGCCAGCAGCTTTTCGGACAGGCGAAGGACTGAAGCTTTCTTT | TRBD1 | TRBJ1-1 | - | TRBV6-5
CAWSVRGLAKETQYF | TGTGCCTGGAGTGTACGGGGACTAGCTAAAGAGACCCAGTACTTC | TRBD2 | TRBJ2-5 | - | TRBV30
CASSGTGGRLWEQYF | TGTGCCAGCAGCGGGACGGGCGGGAGGTTGTGGGAGCAGTACTTC | - | TRBJ2-7 | - | TRBV21-1
CASSLTRGANTGELFF | TGTGCCAGCAGCTTAACTCGCGGGGCGAACACCGGGGAGCTGTTTTTT | - | TRBJ2-2 | - | TRBV7-3
CASSEEWGVRAPEQYF | TGTGCCAGCAGTGAAGAGTGGGGGGTCAGAGCCCCCGAGCAGTACTTC | - | TRBJ2-7 | - | TRBV2
CASSQGQGSPYNSPLHF | TGTGCCAGCAGCCAGGGACAGGGAAGTCCCTATAATTCACCCCTCCACTTT | TRBD1 | TRBJ1-6 | few | TRBV3-1/TRBV3-2
CSASSGRRPQHF | TGCAGTGCTAGTAGTGGGAGACGGCCCCAGCATTTT | - | TRBJ1-5 | - | TRBV20-1
CASYPAGTNTQYF | TGTGCCAGCTACCCCGCCGGGACAAATACGCAGTATTTT | - | TRBJ2-3 | - | TRBV6-5
CASSGDGGAQYF | TGTGCCAGCAGTGGGGACGGGGGAGCGCAGTATTTT | - | TRBJ2-3 | - | TRBV2
CASSRAGAPDTQYF | TGTGCCAGCTCCCGGGCAGGGGCCCCAGATACGCAGTATTTT | - | TRBJ2-3 | - | TRBV18
CAWSRTRAETQYF | TGTGCCTGGAGTCGGACTCGGGCCGAGACCCAGTACTTC | - | TRBJ2-5 | - | TRBV30
CASSFLLGRGGAFF | TGTGCCAGCAGCTTCCTCCTAGGGCGGGGGGGAGCTTTCTTT | - | TRBJ1-1 | - | TRBV11-1
CASSPATSYEQYF | TGTGCCAGCAGCCCCGCCACTAGCTACGAGCAGTACTTC | - | TRBJ2-7 | - | TRBV7-2
CASSRMLPGGNNYGYTF | TGTGCCAGCAGCCGAATGCTCCCAGGGGGAAATAACTATGGCTACACCTTC | TRBD1 | TRBJ1-2 | - | TRBV6-6
CASSTQGVHEKLFF | TGTGCCAGCAGCACTCAGGGGGTTCATGAAAAACTGTTTTTT | TRBD1 | TRBJ1-4 | - | TRBV3-1/TRBV3-2
CASSAGGNTEAFF | TGTGCCAGCAGCGCCGGGGGGAACACTGAAGCTTTCTTT | - | TRBJ1-1 | - | TRBV7-3
CASSLAGGHRNTEAFF | TGTGCCAGCAGCTTGGCTGGGGGACACCGGAACACTGAAGCTTTCTTT | - | TRBJ1-1 | - | TRBV5-6
CASSESGRPYNEQFF | TGTGCCAGCAGCGAGAGCGGGAGACCCTACAATGAGCAGTTCTTC | TRBD2 | TRBJ2-1 | - | TRBV6-5
CASSSDRGRTEQFF | TGCGCCAGCAGCTCGGACAGGGGGCGCACTGAGCAGTTCTTC | TRBD1 | TRBJ2-1 | once | TRBV5-1
CASSLNPAGNTEAFF | TGTGCCAGCAGCTTAAATCCGGCGGGGAACACTGAAGCTTTCTTT | - | TRBJ1-1 | - | TRBV7-3
CASSDVNRIDQPQHF | TGCGCCAGCAGTGATGTTAACAGGATAGATCAGCCCCAGCATTTT | - | TRBJ1-5 | - | TRBV10-1
CASSADRVQNSPLHF | TGTGCCAGCAGTGCCGACAGGGTACAGAATTCACCCCTCCACTTT | TRBD1 | TRBJ1-6 | - | TRBV27
CASSLEGSTGELFF | TGTGCCAGCAGCTTAGAAGGGAGCACCGGGGAGCTGTTTTTT | - | TRBJ2-2 | - | TRBV7-9
CASSVSSGSQETQYF | TGTGCCAGCAGCGTCAGCTCAGGCAGCCAAGAGACCCAGTACTTC | - | TRBJ2-5 | - | TRBV9
CATSPGWGGEIQYQETQYF | TGTGCCACCAGTCCCGGTTGGGGGGGGGAAATACAGTACCAAGAGACCCAGTACTTC | TRBD2 | TRBJ2-5 | - | TRBV24-1
CASRDRGRRDYGYTF | TGTGCCAGCCGGGACAGAGGGCGAAGGGACTATGGCTACACCTTC | TRBD1 | TRBJ1-2 | - | TRBV28
CASSLRRDSYGYTF | TGTGCCAGCAGCTTACGGCGGGACAGCTATGGCTACACCTTC | TRBD1 | TRBJ1-2 | - | TRBV7-9
CSVEEPGWGYTF | TGCAGCGTTGAAGAGCCCGGTTGGGGCTACACCTTC | - | TRBJ1-2 | - | TRBV29-1
CASSRRMTESTEAFF | TGTGCCAGTAGCCGACGAATGACAGAGAGCACTGAAGCTTTCTTT | - | TRBJ1-1 | - | TRBV19